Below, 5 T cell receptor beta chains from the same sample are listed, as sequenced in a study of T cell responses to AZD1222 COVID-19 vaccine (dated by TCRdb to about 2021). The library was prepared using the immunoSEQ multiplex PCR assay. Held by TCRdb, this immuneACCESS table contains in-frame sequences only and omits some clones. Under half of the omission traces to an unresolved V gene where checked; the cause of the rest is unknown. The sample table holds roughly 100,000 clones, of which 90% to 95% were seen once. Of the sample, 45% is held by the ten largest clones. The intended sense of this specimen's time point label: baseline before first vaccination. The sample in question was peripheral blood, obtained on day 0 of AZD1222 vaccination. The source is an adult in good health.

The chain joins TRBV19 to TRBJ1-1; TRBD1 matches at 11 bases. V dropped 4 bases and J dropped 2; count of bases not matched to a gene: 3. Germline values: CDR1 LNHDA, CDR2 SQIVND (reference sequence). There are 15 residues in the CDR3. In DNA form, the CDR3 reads TGTGCCAGTAGTAGGGACAGGGGGAGTAACACTGAAGCTTTCTTT. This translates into CASSRDRGSNTEAFF. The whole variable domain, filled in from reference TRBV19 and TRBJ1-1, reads DGGITQSPKYLFRKEGQNVTLSCEQNLNHDAMYWYRQDPGQGLRLIYYSQIVNDFQKGDIAEGYSVSREKKESFPLTVTSAQKNPTAFYLCASSRDRGSNTEAFFGQGTRLTVV.

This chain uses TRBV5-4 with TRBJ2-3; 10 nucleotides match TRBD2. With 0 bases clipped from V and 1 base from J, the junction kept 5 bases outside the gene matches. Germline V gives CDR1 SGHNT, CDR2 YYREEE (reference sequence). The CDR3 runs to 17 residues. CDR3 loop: CASSLAGTSVGTDTQYF. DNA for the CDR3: TGTGCCAGCAGCTTGGCCGGGACTAGCGTGGGCACAGATACGCAGTATTTT.

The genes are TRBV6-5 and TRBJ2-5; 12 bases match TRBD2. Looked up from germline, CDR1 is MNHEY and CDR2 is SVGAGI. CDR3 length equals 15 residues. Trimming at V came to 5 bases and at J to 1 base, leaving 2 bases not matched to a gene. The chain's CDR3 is CASSPLAGGQETQYF. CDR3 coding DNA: TGTGCCAGCAGTCCACTAGCGGGAGGCCAAGAGACCCAGTACTTC.

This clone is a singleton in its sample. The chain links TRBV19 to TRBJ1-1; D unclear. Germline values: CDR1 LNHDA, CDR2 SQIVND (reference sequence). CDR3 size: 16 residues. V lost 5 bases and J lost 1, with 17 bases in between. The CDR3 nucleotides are TGTGCCAGTAGTCCCACCCCTGGGTCAAGGAACACTGAAGCTTTCTTT. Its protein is CASSPTPGSRNTEAFF.

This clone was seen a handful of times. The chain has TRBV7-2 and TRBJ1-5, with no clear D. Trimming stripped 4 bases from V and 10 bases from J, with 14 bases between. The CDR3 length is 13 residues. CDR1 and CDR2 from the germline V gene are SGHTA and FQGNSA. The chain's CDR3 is CASSSQYLQPQHF. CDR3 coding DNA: TGTGCCAGCAGCTCCCAGTACCTGCAACCCCAGCATTTT.